The rows below give T cell receptor beta chains drawn from one sample of a study of blood T cells in healthy people across ages. MiXCR, run by TCRdb on the 5' RACE reads, gives a single entry per CDR3 protein. The table records about 810,000 distinct CDR3 sequences, about 37% of them present only once. The specimen sequenced was blood. All receptors derive from a man younger than 35 in good health. Both conserved end residues are part of each CDR3. D genes are given only for firm matches. Size values are once, few and many counts, or a class for expanded clones, and some rows have none.

>TRBD2|TRBJ2-3|TRBV7-2|-
TGTGCCAGCGGGCCTGTCCTAGCGGGGGGCGGTACGCAGTATTTT
CASGPVLAGGGTQYF
>TRBD2|TRBJ2-1|TRBV4-2|-
TGTGCCAGCAGCCGACCCACTAGCGGGGGGGAAAATGAGCAGTTCTTC
CASSRPTSGGENEQFF
>-|TRBJ2-7|TRBV5-6|-
TGTGCCAGCAGCTTGGCCTGGCAGGGGATGGCCTACGAGCAGTACTTC
CASSLAWQGMAYEQYF
>-|TRBJ2-1|TRBV6-2/TRBV6-3|few
TGTGCCAGCAGTTACGCCCTTGAGGATGAGCAGTTCTTC
CASSYALEDEQFF
>-|TRBJ2-5|TRBV20-1|many
TGCAGTGCTAGAGTATTAGGTTTTGGAAATGTACAAGAGACCCAGTACTTC
CSARVLGFGNVQETQYF
>-|TRBJ2-3|TRBV7-6|once
TGTGCCAGCAGCGCCCCCCAAGATACGCAGTATTTT
CASSAPQDTQYF
>-|TRBJ1-1|TRBV20-1|-
TGCAGTGCGGGGGGCATGAACACTGAAGCTTTCTTT
CSAGGMNTEAFF
>TRBD1|TRBJ2-5|TRBV6-2/TRBV6-3|-
TGTGCCAGCAGCCCCGGACGGGGACAGGGGGCTTTTGAGACCCAGTACTTC
CASSPGRGQGAFETQYF
>TRBD1|TRBJ2-7|TRBV12-3/TRBV12-4|-
TGTGCCAGCAGTTTGGCCTCCGGGACAGGCTCCTACAATGAGCAGTACTTC
CASSLASGTGSYNEQYF
>TRBD1|TRBJ2-3|TRBV12-3/TRBV12-4|-
TGTGCCAGCAGTTTGCTCAGGACAGGGGGCTGGGATACGCAGTATTTT
CASSLLRTGGWDTQYF
>-|TRBJ2-4|TRBV27|-
TGTGCCAGCAGTTTTGTGGGGGCAGGGGAGCAGTACTTC
CASSFVGAGEQYF
>-|TRBJ1-2|TRBV25-1|many
TGTGCCAGCAGTGAATCTGGGTTGGAGGGCTACACCTTC
CASSESGLEGYTF
>-|TRBJ1-2|TRBV20-1|-
TGCAGCCCCGGGGCAGGGGTGGACTATGGCTACACCTTC
CSPGAGVDYGYTF
>TRBD1|TRBJ1-1|TRBV7-2|few
TGTGCCAGCAGCTTAGCGTCGGACAGGGGGCTCATCAAGAACACTGAAGCTTTCTTT
CASSLASDRGLIKNTEAFF
>TRBD1|TRBJ1-5|TRBV4-1|few
TGCGCCAGCAGCCAAGTCCGGGACAGGGTTAATCAGCCCCAGCATTTT
CASSQVRDRVNQPQHF
>TRBD1|TRBJ2-1|TRBV20-1|many
TGCAGTGCTAGCGGGACGCTCTTCCGGGACAGGGTGGCTAATGAGCAGTTCTTC
CSASGTLFRDRVANEQFF
>-|TRBJ2-1|TRBV14|-
TGTGCCAGCAGCCAAGCCGGCGGGTCCCACGAGCAGTTCTTC
CASSQAGGSHEQFF
>-|TRBJ2-3|TRBV12-3/TRBV12-4|-
TGTGCCAGCAGCCATGGGGCAGATACGCAGTATTTT
CASSHGADTQYF
>-|TRBJ2-7|TRBV27|many
TGTGCCAGCAGTTTATCAGGTGTCTACGAGCAGTACTTC
CASSLSGVYEQYF
>-|TRBJ2-7|TRBV10-3|few
TGTGCCATCAGGAGGTATCGGGTATCGTGCGAGCAGTACTTC
CAIRRYRVSCEQYF
>-|TRBJ2-1|TRBV7-2|-
TGTGCCAGCAGCCAGCCCGGGATCCCGGGGAATGAGCAGTTCTTC
CASSQPGIPGNEQFF
>-|TRBJ2-5|TRBV7-2|-
TGTGCCAGCAGATTAGGGGACGGCGGACAGCAGTACTTC
CASRLGDGGQQYF
>TRBD2|TRBJ2-1|TRBV20-1|many
TGCAGTGCTAGACGGAGCGGGGCGGACTCCTACAATGAGCAGTTCTTC
CSARRSGADSYNEQFF
>-|TRBJ1-5|TRBV10-3|-
TGTGCCATCAGTGAAGGGGCAAGACTCGTAAGCAACCAGCCCCAGCATTTT
CAISEGARLVSNQPQHF
>-|TRBJ2-5|TRBV27|-
TGTGCCAGCAGTTCCCTGGAGAATGAGCAGTACTTC
CASSSLENEQYF
>-|TRBJ1-2|TRBV28|-
TGTGCCAGCAGTTTTGTGGGGGGCGGAGGTGGCTACACCTTC
CASSFVGGGGGYTF
>TRBD1|TRBJ1-5|TRBV4-1|-
TGCGCCAGCAGCCACCCCGACAGGGACCTCAATCAGCCCCAGCATTTT
CASSHPDRDLNQPQHF
>TRBD1|TRBJ1-4|TRBV10-2|many
TGCGCCAGCAGTGAGTCCGGGATTAGAGGGGGCCGTTCAACTAATGAAAAACTGTTTTTT
CASSESGIRGGRSTNEKLFF
>TRBD1|TRBJ2-3|TRBV5-1|-
TGCGCCAGCAGCTTTGGACAGGGGGCTTCCACAGATACGCAGTATTTT
CASSFGQGASTDTQYF
>TRBD1|TRBJ1-1|TRBV12-3/TRBV12-4|few
TGTGCCAGCAGTTTAGGGACAGGGTCCCGGTGGACTGAAGCTTTCTTT
CASSLGTGSRWTEAFF
>-|TRBJ2-1|TRBV21-1|few
TGTGCGGGGGACAGGGGGCCCTTATCTTACAATGAGCAGTTCTTC
CAGDRGPLSYNEQFF
>TRBD2|TRBJ2-3|TRBV14|-
TGTGCCAGCAGCTACGGACTAGCGATTACGCAGTATTTT
CASSYGLAITQYF
>-|TRBJ2-2|TRBV28|few
TGTGCCAGCAGTTCGGGACCGAACACCGGGGAGCTGTTTTTT
CASSSGPNTGELFF
>-|TRBJ1-2|TRBV12-3/TRBV12-4|many
TGTGCCAGCATCCGCGGTCATGGCTACACCTTC
CASIRGHGYTF
>-|TRBJ2-1|TRBV4-1|few
TGCGCCAGCAGCCCGCACGAGGGGGGTGAGCAGTTCTTC
CASSPHEGGEQFF
>-|TRBJ2-7|TRBV7-6|many
TGTGCCAGCAGCTTACGGTACGGGGATAAGGGCGAGCAGTACTTC
CASSLRYGDKGEQYF
>-|TRBJ1-4|TRBV5-1|few
TGCGCCAGCAGCTTAGTGGGCCCGGCGGATAATGAAAAACTGTTTTTT
CASSLVGPADNEKLFF
>TRBD1|TRBJ2-7|TRBV10-1|-
TGCGCCAACAGACAGGGGAGTTACGAGCAGTACTTC
CANRQGSYEQYF
>-|TRBJ1-3|TRBV4-3|-
TGCGCCAGCAGCCAGAGTGCCAGGGGCTCTGGAAACACCATATATTTT
CASSQSARGSGNTIYF
>-|TRBJ2-3|TRBV29-1|many
TGCAGCGTTGAGCCCGGGCTCTCCGCTGTAACAGATACGCAGTATTTT
CSVEPGLSAVTDTQYF
>-|TRBJ1-1|TRBV10-3|many
TGTGCCATCAGGGGAACGGGACAGAACACTGAAGCTTTCTTT
CAIRGTGQNTEAFF
>-|TRBJ2-5|TRBV11-1|-
TGTGCCAGCAGCCCATACATGAGGGAGACCCAGTACTTC
CASSPYMRETQYF
>TRBD1|TRBJ1-2|TRBV3-1|-
TGTGCCAGCACAACAGGGGAGGGTAGCTATGGCTACACCTTC
CASTTGEGSYGYTF
>TRBD2|TRBJ2-1|TRBV20-1|-
TGCAGTGCTTGCCACCCCGGACTAGCAGGCAATGAGCAGTTCTTC
CSACHPGLAGNEQFF
>-|TRBJ2-3|TRBV12-5|-
TGTGCTAGTGGTTTGGTACTTGCATACAAAAACACAGATACGCAGTATTTT
CASGLVLAYKNTDTQYF
>TRBD2|TRBJ2-3|TRBV9|few
TGTGCCAGCAGCGTAGCGGGGCGGGGGGCAACAGATACGCAGTATTTT
CASSVAGRGATDTQYF